This is a list of T cell receptor beta chains from one sample in a study of tumor-infiltrating lymphocytes in primary liver carcinoma. TCRdb re-called the multiplex PCR reads with MiXCR, one entry per CDR3 protein. The sample shows fewer than 75,000 distinct CDR3 sequences, about two thirds of them seen only once. Sequenced sample: liver tumor tissue from sampling region 2. The receptors derive from a man between 40 and 49 years old with primary liver carcinoma and hepatitis B virus infection. CDR3s include the opening cysteine and the closing phenylalanine or tryptophan. D genes are given only for firm matches. Rows may omit the clone size; those that give it use once, few, many or a size class.

clone size	V gene	D gene	J gene	CDR3 DNA	CDR3 protein
NA	TRBV25-1	NA	TRBJ2-2	TGTGCCAGCAGTGAGGGAACAGACACCGGGGAGCTGTTTTTT	CASSEGTDTGELFF
many	TRBV6-1	NA	TRBJ2-1	TGTGCCAGCACTTCTACACGGGACTCTTACAATGAGCAGTTCTTC	CASTSTRDSYNEQFF
NA	TRBV24-1	NA	TRBJ1-1	TGTGCCACCAGGGGCACAGGACATCGTAACATTGAAGCTTTCTTT	CATRGTGHRNIEAFF
NA	TRBV12-3/TRBV12-4	TRBD1	TRBJ1-2	TGCGCTAGCAGCCCCGGACAGGGGGCAAACTATGGCTACACCTTC	CASSPGQGANYGYTF
NA	TRBV6-5	NA	TRBJ2-5	TGTGCCAGCAGCTTCGGGAGAGGGGAGACCCAGTATTTC	CASSFGRGETQYF
NA	TRBV11-2	TRBD1	TRBJ2-3	TGTGACAGCGGCTTAGAGCCCAGGGGGCGCGGGACAGATACGCAGTATTTT	CDSGLEPRGRGTDTQYF
NA	TRBV6-5	NA	TRBJ1-1	TGTGCCAGCAGTTACCAGGAAGGGAACACTGAAGCTTTCTTT	CASSYQEGNTEAFF
few	TRBV6-1	NA	TRBJ2-2	TGTGCCAGCGGTGGGATAGGACCACACACCGGGGAGCTGCTTTTT	CASGGIGPHTGELLF
NA	TRBV29-1	TRBD1	TRBJ2-5	TGCAGCGTGTGGGGGACAGGGGATACCCAGTATTTC	CSVWGTGDTQYF
many	TRBV6-5	TRBD2	TRBJ2-3	TGTGCCAGCAGTTACGCGGGAGTCGCAGATACGCAGTATTTT	CASSYAGVADTQYF
NA	TRBV5-4	TRBD2	TRBJ2-2	TGTGCCAGCTGTGAGACTAGCGGACCTAACACCGGGGAGCTGTTTTTT	CASCETSGPNTGELFF
NA	TRBV11-2	NA	TRBJ2-1	TGTGCCAGCAGCACCGGGACTTCTTCCTACAGTGAGCAGTTCTTC	CASSTGTSSYSEQFF
NA	TRBV11-2	NA	TRBJ2-2	TGTGCCAGCAGCAAGCTTAGGAGCGCGAACATCGGGGAGCTGTTTTTC	CASSKLRSANIGELFF
NA	TRBV28	TRBD2	TRBJ2-3	TGTGCCAGCAGTCCTGGACTAGCAGGAAAGGTAGATACGCTGTATTTT	CASSPGLAGKVDTLYF
NA	TRBV5-1	TRBD2	TRBJ2-5	TGCACCAGCAGCTTGGGTTCTAGCGGAGCTCAAGAGACCCAGTACTTC	CTSSLGSSGAQETQYF
NA	TRBV29-1	NA	TRBJ1-2	TGCAGCGTTGAGAGACAGGCGGGATGCTACGCCTTC	CSVERQAGCYAF
NA	TRBV7-3	TRBD2	TRBJ2-5	TGTGCCAGCAGCCCTAGCGGGAGAGAGACCCAGCACTTC	CASSPSGRETQHF
NA	TRBV29-1	NA	TRBJ2-2	TGCAGCGTCATCGGTCCGGGACCCACCGGGGAACTGTTTTTT	CSVIGPGPTGELFF
NA	TRBV13	NA	TRBJ2-1	TGTGCCAACAGCGTCCTGGGACCCCGAACGGGCAATGAACAGTTCTTC	CANSVLGPRTGNEQFF
NA	TRBV11-2	TRBD2	TRBJ2-2	TGTCCCAGCAGCGGGGGGACATTGAACACCGGGGAGCTGTTTTTT	CPSSGGTLNTGELFF
once	TRBV6-6	TRBD2	TRBJ2-7	TGTGCCAGTAGTTACTGGGCTAGCGGGAGGTACGAGCAGTACTTC	CASSYWASGRYEQYF
NA	TRBV28	NA	TRBJ1-6	TGTGCCAGCAGTTTTAGGGACAAAGATTCACCCCTCCACTTT	CASSFRDKDSPLHF
few	TRBV6-6	NA	TRBJ1-5	TGTGCCAGCACCCAGGGCCGCGACGGCCTAGGACAGCCCCAGCATTTT	CASTQGRDGLGQPQHF
NA	TRBV11-2	TRBD2	TRBJ2-1	TGTGCCAGCAGTCAGACTCCTGGCGGGGGGAATGAGCAGTTCTTC	CASSQTPGGGNEQFF
NA	TRBV11-3	TRBD2	TRBJ2-1	TGTGCCAGCAGTGCCGGGACTAGAGAGATTAGTGAGCTGTTCTTC	CASSAGTREISELFF
NA	TRBV28	NA	TRBJ1-2	TGTGCCAACACCATGGGGCAGTTCTATGGCTACACCTTC	CANTMGQFYGYTF
NA	TRBV28	NA	TRBJ2-5	TGTGCCAGCTGTTTATATGGCGAGACCCAGTACTTC	CASCLYGETQYF
NA	TRBV30	NA	TRBJ2-1	TGTGCCTGGAACGACCACAATGAGAAGTTCTTC	CAWNDHNEKFF
many	TRBV10-3	NA	TRBJ1-5	TGTGCCATCAGTGAGCGGGGAGCGAATCAGCCCCAGCATTTT	CAISERGANQPQHF
NA	TRBV12-3/TRBV12-4	TRBD1	TRBJ2-3	TGTGCCAGCAGTTACACAGGGGGTGGGGTTACGCTGTATTTT	CASSYTGGGVTLYF
NA	TRBV5-1	NA	TRBJ1-2	TGCGCCAGCAGTTTGATGGAAGGAATTAACTATGGCTACACCTTC	CASSLMEGINYGYTF
NA	TRBV4-3	NA	TRBJ1-5	TGCGCCAGTAGCCAAGATGTTGACCGGGCTAGCGGGAGGTGGGATACGCAGCATTTT	CASSQDVDRASGRWDTQHF
NA	TRBV4-1	NA	TRBJ2-1	TGCGCCAGCAGCCTAGATATAAGGGCTAGCAGGGGGGGTGAGCAGTTCTTC	CASSLDIRASRGGEQFF
NA	TRBV11-2	TRBD1	TRBJ2-7	TGTGCTAGCAACCAAGGGACAGGGAGAACCTACGAGCGGTACTTC	CASNQGTGRTYERYF
few	TRBV2	NA	TRBJ1-5	TGTGCCAGCAACAGTGGGACAAACAATCAGCCCCAGCATTTT	CASNSGTNNQPQHF
NA	TRBV13	NA	TRBJ2-7	TGTGCCAGCAGCTCCTATACTTATTCGGGCGAGCAGTACTTC	CASSSYTYSGEQYF
NA	TRBV9	TRBD1	TRBJ2-7	TGTGCCAGCAGCGACGGGACAGCCTACGAGCAGTACTTC	CASSDGTAYEQYF
NA	TRBV29-1	NA	TRBJ2-1	TGCAGCGTTGAAAGCGACAATGAGCAATTCTTC	CSVESDNEQFF
NA	TRBV6-6	NA	TRBJ1-1	TGTGCCAACAGCAGATCGGGGAGCACTGGAGCTTTCTTT	CANSRSGSTGAFF
NA	TRBV11-2	TRBD2	TRBJ2-5	TGCGCAAGCACCCAAACTCCTGGCGGGGGGAAAGAGAGCCAGTACTTC	CASTQTPGGGKESQYF